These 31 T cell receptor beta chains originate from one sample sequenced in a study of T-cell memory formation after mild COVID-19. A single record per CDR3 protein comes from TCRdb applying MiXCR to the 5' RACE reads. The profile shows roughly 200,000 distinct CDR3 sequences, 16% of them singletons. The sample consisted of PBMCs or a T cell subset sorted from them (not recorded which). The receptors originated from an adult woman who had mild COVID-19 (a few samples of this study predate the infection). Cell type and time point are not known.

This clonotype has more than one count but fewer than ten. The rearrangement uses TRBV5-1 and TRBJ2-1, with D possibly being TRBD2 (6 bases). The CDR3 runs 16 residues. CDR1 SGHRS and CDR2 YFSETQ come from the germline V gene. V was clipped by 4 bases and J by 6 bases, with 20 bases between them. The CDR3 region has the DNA TGCGCCAGCAGCCCACCCCTGGCCGGGGGTGGCAATGAGCAGTTCTTC. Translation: CASSPPLAGGGNEQFF.

The CDR3, as DNA: TGTGCCAGCAGCCCTAGGGCCGGGGAGCTGTTTTTT. This codes for CASSPRAGELFF. V gene TRBV3-1 combines with J gene TRBJ2-2; D not certain. Per germline, CDR1 LGHDT and CDR2 YNNKEL (reference sequence). The V gene lost 4 bases and the J gene lost 6 bases, with 6 bases spanning the gap. The CDR3 is 12 amino acids.

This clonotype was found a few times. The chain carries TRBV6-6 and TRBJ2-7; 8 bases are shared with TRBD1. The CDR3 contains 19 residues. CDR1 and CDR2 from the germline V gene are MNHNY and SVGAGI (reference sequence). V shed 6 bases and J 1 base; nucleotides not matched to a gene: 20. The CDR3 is CASRKNRGSDRAFSYEQYF. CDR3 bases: TGTGCCAGCAGGAAGAACAGGGGGTCGGACAGGGCTTTTTCCTACGAGCAGTACTTC.

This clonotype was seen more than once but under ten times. CDR3 coding DNA: TGCGCCAGCAGCTTCGGGGCTACCTCCTACAATGAGCAGTTCTTC. Translating gives CASSFGATSYNEQFF. The V call is TRBV5-1, the J call TRBJ2-1; D may match TRBD1 or TRBD2 (5 bases each). The CDR3 runs 15 residues. V shed 2 bases and J shed 0 bases, with 9 bases lying between them. Germline CDR1 is SGHRS and CDR2 is YFSETQ. The full variable domain, its missing parts supplied by reference TRBV5-1 and TRBJ2-1, is KAGVTQTPRYLIKTRGQQVTLSCSPISGHRSVSWYQQTPGQGLQFLFEYFSETQRNKGNFPGRFSGRQFSNSRSEMNVSTLELGDSALYLCASSFGATSYNEQFFGPGTRLTVL.

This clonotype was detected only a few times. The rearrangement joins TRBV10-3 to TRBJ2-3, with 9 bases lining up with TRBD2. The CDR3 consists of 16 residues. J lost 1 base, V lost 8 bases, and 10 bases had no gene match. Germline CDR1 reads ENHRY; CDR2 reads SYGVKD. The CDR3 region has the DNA TGTGCCATCGGGTCCGGGACTAGCACTGGCACAGATACGCAGTATTTT. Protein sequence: CAIGSGTSTGTDTQYF.

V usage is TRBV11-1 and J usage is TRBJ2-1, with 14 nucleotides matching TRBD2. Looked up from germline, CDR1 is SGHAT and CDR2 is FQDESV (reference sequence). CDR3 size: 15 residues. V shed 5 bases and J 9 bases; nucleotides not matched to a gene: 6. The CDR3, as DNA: TGTGCCAGCAGCAGCGGACTAGCGGGAGGTGCTGAGCAGTTCTTC. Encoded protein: CASSSGLAGGAEQFF.

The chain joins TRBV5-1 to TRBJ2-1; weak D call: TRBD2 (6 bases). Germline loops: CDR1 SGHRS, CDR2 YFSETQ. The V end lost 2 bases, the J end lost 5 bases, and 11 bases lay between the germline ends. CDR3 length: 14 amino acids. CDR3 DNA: TGCGCCAGCAGCTTACGGTGGGGGGACAATGAGCAGTTCTTC. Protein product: CASSLRWGDNEQFF.

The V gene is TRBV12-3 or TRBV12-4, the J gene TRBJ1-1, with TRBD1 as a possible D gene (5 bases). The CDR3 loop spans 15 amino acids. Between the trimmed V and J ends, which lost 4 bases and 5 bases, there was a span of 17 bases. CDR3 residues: CASSSYTVKGTEAFF. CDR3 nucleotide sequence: TGTGCCAGCAGTTCTTACACGGTAAAGGGGACTGAAGCTTTCTTT.

The CDR3 region is CSARGFTDTQYF. DNA of the CDR3: TGCAGTGCTCGGGGTTTCACAGATACGCAGTATTTT. The gene calls are TRBV20-1 and TRBJ2-3; a possible D gene is TRBD2 (5 bases). This CDR3 comprises 12 residues. CDR1 is DFQATT, CDR2 SNEGSKA, per germline (reference sequence). The ends were cut back, 5 bases at V and 2 bases at J, with 8 bases in the middle.

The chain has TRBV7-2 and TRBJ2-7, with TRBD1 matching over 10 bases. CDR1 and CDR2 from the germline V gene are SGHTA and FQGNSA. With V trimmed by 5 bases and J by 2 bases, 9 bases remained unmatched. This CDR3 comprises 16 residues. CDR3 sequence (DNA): TGTGCCAGCAGCCGTGGTTGGACAGGGGGACCCTACGAGCAGTACTTC. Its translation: CASSRGWTGGPYEQYF. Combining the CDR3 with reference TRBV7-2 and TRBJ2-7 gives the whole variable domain GAGVSQSPSNKVTEKGKDVELRCDPISGHTALYWYRQSLGQGLEFLIYFQGNSAPDKSGLPSDRFSAERTGGSVSTLTIQRTQQEDSAVYLCASSRGWTGGPYEQYFGPGTRLTVT.

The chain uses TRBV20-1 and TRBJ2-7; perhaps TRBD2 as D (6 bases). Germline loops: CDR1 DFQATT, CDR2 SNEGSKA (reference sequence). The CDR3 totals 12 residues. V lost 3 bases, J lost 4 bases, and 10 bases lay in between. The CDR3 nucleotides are TGCAGTGCTAGCGGGAGAGTATACGAGCAGTACTTC. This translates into CSASGRVYEQYF.

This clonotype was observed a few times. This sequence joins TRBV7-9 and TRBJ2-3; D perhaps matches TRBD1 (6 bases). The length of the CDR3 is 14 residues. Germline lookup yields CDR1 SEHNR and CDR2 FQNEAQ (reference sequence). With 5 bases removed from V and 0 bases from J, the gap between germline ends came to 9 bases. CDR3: CASSLQGSTDTQYF. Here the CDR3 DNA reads TGTGCCAGCAGCCTACAGGGAAGCACAGATACGCAGTATTTT.

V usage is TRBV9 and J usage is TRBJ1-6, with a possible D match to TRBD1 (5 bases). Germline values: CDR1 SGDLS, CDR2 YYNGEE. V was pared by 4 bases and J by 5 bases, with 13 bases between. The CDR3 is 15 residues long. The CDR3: CASSKRGTNNSPLHF. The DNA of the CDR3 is TGTGCCAGCAGCAAACGGGGCACTAATAATTCACCCCTCCACTTT.

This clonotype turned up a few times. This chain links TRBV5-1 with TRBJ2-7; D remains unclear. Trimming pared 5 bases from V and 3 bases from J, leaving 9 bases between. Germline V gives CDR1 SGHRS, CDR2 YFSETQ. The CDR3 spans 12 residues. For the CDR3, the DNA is TGCGCCAGCAGGGCTCTGAACTACGAGCAGTACTTC. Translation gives CASRALNYEQYF.

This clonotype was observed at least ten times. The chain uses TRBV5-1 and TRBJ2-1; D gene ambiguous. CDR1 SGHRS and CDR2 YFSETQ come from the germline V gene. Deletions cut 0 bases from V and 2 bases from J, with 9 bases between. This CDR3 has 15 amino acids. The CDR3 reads CASSLEDLAYNEQFF. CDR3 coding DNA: TGCGCCAGCAGCTTGGAGGACCTGGCCTACAATGAGCAGTTCTTC.

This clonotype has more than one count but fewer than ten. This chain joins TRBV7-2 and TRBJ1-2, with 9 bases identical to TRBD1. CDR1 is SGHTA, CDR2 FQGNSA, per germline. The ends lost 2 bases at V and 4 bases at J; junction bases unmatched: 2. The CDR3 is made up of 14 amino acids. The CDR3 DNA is TGTGCCAGCAGCTTACCGACAGGGGGCTATGGCTACACCTTC. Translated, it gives CASSLPTGGYGYTF.

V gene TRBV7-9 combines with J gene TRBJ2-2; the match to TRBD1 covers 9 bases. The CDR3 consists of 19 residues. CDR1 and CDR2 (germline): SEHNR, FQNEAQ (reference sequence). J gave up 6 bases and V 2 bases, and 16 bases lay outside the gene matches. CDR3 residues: CASSLLPLRDRVNAGELFF. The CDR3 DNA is TGTGCCAGCAGCTTACTTCCACTCCGGGACAGGGTAAATGCCGGGGAGCTGTTTTTT.

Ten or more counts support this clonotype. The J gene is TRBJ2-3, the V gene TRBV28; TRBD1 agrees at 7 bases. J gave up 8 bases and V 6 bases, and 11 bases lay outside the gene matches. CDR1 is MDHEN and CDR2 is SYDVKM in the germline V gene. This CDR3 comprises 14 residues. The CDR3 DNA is TGTGCCAGCAGCCCAGGGGGACCTCGGCCTACGCAGTATTTT. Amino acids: CASSPGGPRPTQYF.

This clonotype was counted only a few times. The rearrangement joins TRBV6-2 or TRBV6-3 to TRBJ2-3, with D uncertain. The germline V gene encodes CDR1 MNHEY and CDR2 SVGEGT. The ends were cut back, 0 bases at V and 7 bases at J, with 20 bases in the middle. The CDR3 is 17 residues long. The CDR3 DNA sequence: TGTGCCAGCAGTTACTCGAAGGCCACCCTTATGATTCATACGCAGTATTTT. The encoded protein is CASSYSKATLMIHTQYF.

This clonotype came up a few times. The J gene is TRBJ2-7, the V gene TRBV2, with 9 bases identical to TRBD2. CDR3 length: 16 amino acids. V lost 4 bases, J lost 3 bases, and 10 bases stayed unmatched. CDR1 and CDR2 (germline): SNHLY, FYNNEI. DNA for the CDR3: TGTGCCAGCAGTGCCAGGCTCGGTAGCGGGGGCTACGAGCAGTACTTC. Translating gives CASSARLGSGGYEQYF.

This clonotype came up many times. The CDR3 sequence: CASASGTAYEQYF. The CDR3 bases are TGTGCCAGCGCCTCCGGGACAGCCTACGAGCAGTACTTC. The chain uses TRBV12-3 or TRBV12-4 and TRBJ2-7, with TRBD1 matching 7 bases. This CDR3 spans 13 amino acids. V was pared by 8 bases and J by 2 bases, with 6 bases of the junction left unmatched.

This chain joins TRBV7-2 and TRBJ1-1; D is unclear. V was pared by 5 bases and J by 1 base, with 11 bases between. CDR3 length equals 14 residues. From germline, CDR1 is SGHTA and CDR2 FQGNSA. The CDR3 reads CASSPGLENTEAFF. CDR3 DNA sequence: TGTGCCAGCAGCCCCGGACTGGAGAACACTGAAGCTTTCTTT.

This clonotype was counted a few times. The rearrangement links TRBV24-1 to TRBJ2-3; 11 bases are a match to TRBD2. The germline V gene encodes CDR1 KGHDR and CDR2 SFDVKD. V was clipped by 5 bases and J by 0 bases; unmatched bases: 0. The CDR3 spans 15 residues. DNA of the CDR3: TGTGCCACCAGTGGGACTAGCGGGAGCACAGATACGCAGTATTTT. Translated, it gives CATSGTSGSTDTQYF.

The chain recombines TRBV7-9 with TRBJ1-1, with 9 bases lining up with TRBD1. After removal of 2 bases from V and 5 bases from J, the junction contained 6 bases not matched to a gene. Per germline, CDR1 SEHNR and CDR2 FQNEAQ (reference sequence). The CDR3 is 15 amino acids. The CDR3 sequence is CASSLTTTGGTEAFF. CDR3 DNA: TGTGCCAGCAGCTTAACCACGACAGGGGGAACTGAAGCTTTCTTT.

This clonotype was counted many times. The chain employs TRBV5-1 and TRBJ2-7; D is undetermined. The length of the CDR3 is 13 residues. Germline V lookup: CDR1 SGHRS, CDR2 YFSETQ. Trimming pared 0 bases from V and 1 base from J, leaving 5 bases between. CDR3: CASSLDFSYEQYF. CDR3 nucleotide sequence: TGCGCCAGCAGCTTGGACTTTTCCTACGAGCAGTACTTC.

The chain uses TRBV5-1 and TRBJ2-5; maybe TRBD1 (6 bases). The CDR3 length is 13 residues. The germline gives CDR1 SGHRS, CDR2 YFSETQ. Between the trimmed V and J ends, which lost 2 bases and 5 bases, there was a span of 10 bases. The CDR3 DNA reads TGCGCCAGCAGCTTAACAGGGAAGGAGACCCAGTACTTC. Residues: CASSLTGKETQYF.

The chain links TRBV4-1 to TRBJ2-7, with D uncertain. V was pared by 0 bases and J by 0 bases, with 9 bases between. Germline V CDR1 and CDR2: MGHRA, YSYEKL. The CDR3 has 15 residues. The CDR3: CASSQDSISSYEQYF. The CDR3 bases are TGCGCCAGCAGCCAAGATAGCATATCCTCCTACGAGCAGTACTTC.

The CDR3 sequence is CATAIADYEQYF. The CDR3 nucleotides read TGTGCCACGGCGATTGCGGATTACGAGCAGTACTTC. V is TRBV10-3 and J is TRBJ2-7; no clear D gene. CDR1 is ENHRY and CDR2 is SYGVKD in the germline V gene. V was pared by 10 bases and J by 4 bases, with 14 bases between. CDR3 size: 12 residues.

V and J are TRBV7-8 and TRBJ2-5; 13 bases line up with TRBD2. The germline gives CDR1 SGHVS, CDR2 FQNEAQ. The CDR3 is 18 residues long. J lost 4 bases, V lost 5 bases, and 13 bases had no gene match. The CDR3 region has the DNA TGTGCCAGCAGCACTGAGACTAGCGGGAGGTGGGGACGAGAGACCCAGTACTTC. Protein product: CASSTETSGRWGRETQYF.

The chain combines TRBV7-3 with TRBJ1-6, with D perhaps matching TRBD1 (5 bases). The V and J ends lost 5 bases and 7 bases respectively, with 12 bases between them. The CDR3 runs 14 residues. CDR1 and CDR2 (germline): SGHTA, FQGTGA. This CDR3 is CASSPGTANSPLHF. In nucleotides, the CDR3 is TGTGCCAGCAGCCCCGGGACCGCGAATTCACCCCTCCACTTT.

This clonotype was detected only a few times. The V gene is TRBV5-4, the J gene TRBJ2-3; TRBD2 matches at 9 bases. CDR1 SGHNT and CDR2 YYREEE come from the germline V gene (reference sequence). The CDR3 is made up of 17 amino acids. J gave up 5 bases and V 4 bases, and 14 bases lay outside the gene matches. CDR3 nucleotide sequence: TGTGCCAGCAGCCCAGGTAGCGGGGGAACTCCTGGAGATACGCAGTATTTT. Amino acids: CASSPGSGGTPGDTQYF.